The TCR beta chain under discussion was sequenced for a study of T cell responses to AZD1222 COVID-19 vaccine. Sequenced by immunoSEQ multiplex PCR; TCRdb stores in-frame clones only, minus some. The sample has roughly 100,000 clones; approximately 89% are singletons. Trimming left V 1 base short and J 5 bases short, with 9 bases between. Germline assignment: CDR1 GTSNPN and CDR2 SVGIG (reference sequence). This CDR3 contains 13 residues. The V and J genes are TRBV30 and TRBJ2-4; TRBD1 might be the D (6 bases). The sequence was obtained from an adult in good health. The material sequenced was peripheral blood, taken on day 0 of AZD1222 vaccination. The CDR3 bases are TGTGCCTGGAGTGGCAGGGGAGAAAACATTCAGTACTTC. This gives the protein CAWSGRGENIQYF.